This TCR beta chain was captured by sequencing in a study of CD8+ T cells in alopecia areata. Across the study: C3H/HeJ donors with spontaneous alopecia, roughly 6-12 months old, supplied skin grafts to approximately 7-11-week-old female C3H/HeJ mice.

Study observations and caveats: Clarity of TCR sharing across patients fell short of that in mice, possibly HLA-related. Clonality in lesional scalp, especially alopecia totalis/universalis, exceeded that of normal scalp. Scalp sample data also include resident alphabeta T cells from normal skin.

Markers including CD4, CD8alpha, NKG2D and NKG2ACE guided sorting of pooled cutaneous lymph node cells. This clone was seen repeatedly, ten times or more. Its target is unknown. Gene names refer to mouse genes. The sequencing template was cDNA reverse transcribed from extracted RNA. Here immunoSEQ multiplex PCR was the method, and the copy in TCRdb shows in-frame clones only, minus some. The sample yields just over 3,500 clones, without any singletons. The origin of this receptor is a C3H/HeJ mouse with alopecia areata. For this strain, the MHC haplotype corresponds to H2-k. The specimen sequenced was CD8+ T cells sorted from a lymph node.

The CDR3 protein is CAWSLTGGSQNTLYF. Partial CDR3 DNA: TGTGCCTGGAGTCTTACTGGGGGGAGTCAAAAC. V gene TRBV31 combines with J gene TRBJ2-4, with 9 bases matching TRBD2. From the germline J gene comes the end of the CDR3, since the read stops 4 residues before it. Germline values: CDR1 GKSSPN, CDR2 SITVG. This CDR3 region has 15 residues. Trimming removed 0 bases from V and 0 bases from J; junction bases left unmatched: 1.